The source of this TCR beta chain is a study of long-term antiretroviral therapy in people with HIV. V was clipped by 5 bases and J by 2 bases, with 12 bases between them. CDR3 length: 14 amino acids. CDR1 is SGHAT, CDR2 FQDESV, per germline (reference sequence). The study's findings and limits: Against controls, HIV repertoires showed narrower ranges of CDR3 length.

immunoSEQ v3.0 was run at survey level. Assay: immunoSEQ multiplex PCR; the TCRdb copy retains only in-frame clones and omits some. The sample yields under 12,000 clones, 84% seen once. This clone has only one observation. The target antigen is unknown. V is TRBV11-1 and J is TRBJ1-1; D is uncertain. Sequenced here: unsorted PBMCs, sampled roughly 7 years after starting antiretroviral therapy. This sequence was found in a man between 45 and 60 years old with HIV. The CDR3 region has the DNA TGTGCCAGCAGCGACCCGGGCCTAAACACTGAAGCTTTCTTT. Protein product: CASSDPGLNTEAFF.